The 27 T cell receptor beta chains listed next were all sequenced from one sample in a study of identical twins. TCRdb passed the 5' RACE reads through MiXCR, listing each CDR3 protein once. Of nearly 900,000 distinct CDR3 sequences listed, 12% are singletons. The data were also submitted as part of a second study, on yellow fever vaccine responses in identical twins.

The sample taken for sequencing was PBMCs. The receptor set was obtained from a young woman in good health.

This clonotype was counted ten times or more. The rearrangement uses TRBV27 and TRBJ2-1; 8 bases are shared with TRBD2. CDR1 MNHEY and CDR2 SMNVEV come from the germline V gene (reference sequence). The V segment lost 1 base and the J segment 5 bases; nucleotides outside the gene matches: 1. The CDR3 totals 14 residues. The CDR3 DNA follows: TGTGCCAGCAGTTTATGGCGGGGGGACAATGAGCAGTTCTTC. Its protein product is CASSLWRGDNEQFF.

The V call is TRBV5-6, the J call TRBJ2-4; the match to TRBD2 covers 10 bases. V lost 5 bases and J lost 11; bases outside the gene matches: 10. The CDR3 is made up of 14 amino acids. Germline V gene data show CDR1 as SGHDT and CDR2 as YYEEEE. The CDR3 loop reads CASSESGRARVQYF. Here the CDR3 DNA reads TGTGCCAGCAGTGAGAGCGGGAGGGCCCGAGTTCAGTACTTC.

This clonotype came up many times. V usage is TRBV5-1 and J usage is TRBJ2-1; 11 positions match TRBD1. V dropped 3 bases and J dropped 0; count of bases not matched to a gene: 5. This CDR3 is 17 amino acids long. Germline values: CDR1 SGHRS, CDR2 YFSETQ. In nucleotides, the CDR3 is TGCGCCAGCAGCTGGGACGGGACAGGGGGCTCCTACAATGAGCAGTTCTTC. It translates to CASSWDGTGGSYNEQFF. Combining the CDR3 with reference TRBV5-1 and TRBJ2-1 gives the whole variable domain KAGVTQTPRYLIKTRGQQVTLSCSPISGHRSVSWYQQTPGQGLQFLFEYFSETQRNKGNFPGRFSGRQFSNSRSEMNVSTLELGDSALYLCASSWDGTGGSYNEQFFGPGTRLTVL.

The chain combines TRBV5-4 with TRBJ2-7; the match to TRBD2 covers 8 bases. Per the germline V gene, CDR1 is SGHNT and CDR2 is YYREEE (reference sequence). The CDR3 consists of 15 residues. After removal of 3 bases from V and 2 bases from J, the junction contained 7 bases not matched to a gene. CDR3 loop: CASSSAGGPTYEQYF. As DNA, the CDR3 is TGTGCCAGCAGCTCGGCGGGAGGACCTACCTACGAGCAGTACTTC.

This clonotype has a single count. The chain employs TRBV7-9 and TRBJ2-7; D is perhaps TRBD2 (6 bases). Germline V gene data show CDR1 as SEHNR and CDR2 as FQNEAQ (reference sequence). The V end lost 5 bases, the J end lost 1 base, and 15 bases lay between the germline ends. This CDR3 is built from 15 residues. CDR3 loop: CASSAGWEESYEQYF. The CDR3 DNA sequence: TGTGCCAGCAGCGCCGGGTGGGAGGAGTCCTACGAGCAGTACTTC.

At least ten counts were recorded for this clonotype. V is TRBV24-1 and J is TRBJ2-1; unclear D gene. V was shortened by 5 bases and J by 10 bases, with 14 bases between the two germline ends. This CDR3 has 13 residues. The V gene's germline CDR1 is KGHDR and CDR2 SFDVKD. The CDR3 region is CATSVGPRLEQFF. The CDR3 DNA follows: TGTGCCACCAGTGTAGGACCCCGGCTCGAGCAGTTCTTC.

V is TRBV5-1 and J is TRBJ2-3; 7 nucleotides line up with TRBD1. V lost 7 bases, J lost 0 bases, and 5 bases stayed unmatched. CDR3 size: 14 residues. The germline V gene has CDR1 SGHRS and CDR2 YFSETQ. The CDR3 spells CASRTGFSTDTQYF. CDR3 coding DNA: TGCGCCAGCCGGACAGGATTTAGCACAGATACGCAGTATTTT.

The V and J genes are TRBV7-9 and TRBJ2-5, with D perhaps matching TRBD1 or TRBD2 (6 bases each). The CDR3 runs 15 residues. CDR1 SEHNR and CDR2 FQNEAQ come from the germline V gene (reference sequence). The ends were cut back, 5 bases at V and 2 bases at J, with 15 bases in the middle. The CDR3 DNA is TGTGCCAGCAGCCCGGGGGCGGCTGGACAAGAGACCCAGTACTTC. The encoded protein is CASSPGAAGQETQYF.

The chain carries TRBV5-1 and TRBJ2-5, with no clear D. The CDR3 runs to 14 residues. Germline V gives CDR1 SGHRS, CDR2 YFSETQ. Trimming stripped 3 bases from V and 2 bases from J, with 11 bases between. DNA for the CDR3: TGCGCCAGCAGCTCTCACAGTATACAAGAGACCCAGTACTTC. It yields the protein CASSSHSIQETQYF. The full variable domain, with the rest looked up from reference TRBV5-1 and TRBJ2-5, is KAGVTQTPRYLIKTRGQQVTLSCSPISGHRSVSWYQQTPGQGLQFLFEYFSETQRNKGNFPGRFSGRQFSNSRSEMNVSTLELGDSALYLCASSSHSIQETQYFGPGTRLLVL.

This clonotype has a handful of counts. The genes are TRBV5-1 and TRBJ2-3, with D perhaps TRBD1 (5 bases). CDR1 and CDR2 (germline): SGHRS, YFSETQ. The length of the CDR3 is 13 residues. The V gene lost 4 bases and the J gene lost 4 bases, with 10 bases spanning the gap. Here the CDR3 DNA reads TGCGCCAGCAGCGCCAAGGGGTCAGATACGCAGTATTTT. Protein product: CASSAKGSDTQYF.

The table lists this clonotype with many counts. The gene calls are TRBV12-3 or TRBV12-4 and TRBJ1-5; tentative D call: TRBD1 (6 bases). The CDR3 runs 15 residues. Trimming took off 0 bases at V and 7 bases at J, with 13 bases between the two ends. CDR3 loop: CASSLAGAPGQPQHF. Here the CDR3 DNA reads TGTGCCAGCAGTTTAGCGGGGGCCCCGGGGCAGCCCCAGCATTTT.

The rearrangement links TRBV10-3 to TRBJ1-1; TRBD1 might be the D (6 bases). Looked up from germline, CDR1 is ENHRY and CDR2 is SYGVKD. The ends were cut back, 6 bases at V and 0 bases at J, with 11 bases in the middle. CDR3 length: 14 amino acids. Here the CDR3 reads CAISQGQMNTEAFF. Here the CDR3 DNA reads TGTGCCATCAGCCAAGGACAGATGAACACTGAAGCTTTCTTT.

This clonotype has a count of ten or more. The DNA for the CDR3 is TGTGCCAGCAGGCCAGGACAGGGGGTACGAAACACCATATATTTT. It is translated as CASRPGQGVRNTIYF. This chain joins TRBV12-3 or TRBV12-4 and TRBJ1-3; 10 nucleotides align to TRBD1. V lost 6 bases and J lost 5; bases outside the gene matches: 7. The CDR3 loop spans 15 amino acids.

There are a few counts of this clonotype. V and J are TRBV12-3 or TRBV12-4 and TRBJ2-7, with D unresolved. V was cut by 3 bases and J by 3 bases, with 12 bases left in between. This CDR3 has 14 residues. CDR3 protein: CASSLVASGYEQYF. CDR3 nucleotides: TGTGCCAGCAGTTTGGTGGCCAGTGGCTACGAGCAGTACTTC.

This clonotype was counted a few times. This chain uses TRBV6-9 with TRBJ2-7; 9 bases align to TRBD1. This CDR3 spans 16 amino acids. Germline CDR1 MNHGY, CDR2 SVAAGI. V was clipped by 2 bases and J by 6 bases; unmatched bases: 11. In DNA, the CDR3 is TGTGCCAGCAGTTATGGGACAGGGTCGGAAGAGATCGAGCAGTACGTC. Amino acids: CASSYGTGSEEIEQYV.

This clonotype appeared a few times. The chain recombines TRBV20-1 with TRBJ1-2; D remains unclear. V dropped 3 bases and J dropped 10 bases, with 12 bases sitting between them. The CDR3 is 11 amino acids. Looked up from germline, CDR1 is DFQATT and CDR2 is SNEGSKA (reference sequence). For the CDR3, the DNA is TGCAGTGCTAGTGTCCAGAATGACTACACCTTC. Protein: CSASVQNDYTF.

The table lists this clonotype with many counts. The chain links TRBV11-2 to TRBJ2-5; a weak D match, TRBD2 (5 bases). The germline V and J ends were trimmed by 5 bases and 5 bases, with 12 bases remaining between them. The germline V gene encodes CDR1 SGHAT and CDR2 FQNNGV. This CDR3 has 13 amino acids. CDR3 coding DNA: TGTGCCAGCAGCCCTTGGGAGCGGGAGACCCAGTACTTC. Protein product: CASSPWERETQYF.

This clonotype was picked up a small number of times. The chain has TRBV12-3 or TRBV12-4 and TRBJ2-7; D unclear. Trimming pared 5 bases from V and 5 bases from J, leaving 16 bases between. The CDR3 contains 14 residues. Here the CDR3 DNA reads TGTGCCAGCAGTAGGGTCTATTCGTCGGACGAGCAGTACTTC. Amino acid sequence: CASSRVYSSDEQYF.

The genes are TRBV9 and TRBJ2-2, with 8 bases fitting TRBD2. V lost 0 bases and J lost 4; bases outside the gene matches: 5. Germline CDR1 is SGDLS and CDR2 is YYNGEE. The CDR3 is 16 residues long. The CDR3 DNA sequence: TGTGCCAGCAGCGTAGAATACGGGGGGGCCACCGGGGAGCTGTTTTTT. This sequence encodes CASSVEYGGATGELFF.

This clonotype has a handful of counts. The CDR3 loop is CASSEPNTDTQYF. The CDR3 DNA follows: TGTGCCAGCAGTGAGCCCAACACAGATACGCAGTATTTT. The V call is TRBV25-1, the J call TRBJ2-3; the D is unclear. CDR3 length: 13 residues. Per germline, CDR1 MGHDK and CDR2 SYGVNS. V was shortened by 3 bases and J by 2 bases, with 6 bases between the two germline ends.

The chain recombines TRBV4-1 with TRBJ1-2, with 10 bases aligning to TRBD1. The CDR3 is made up of 15 amino acids. Germline V gives CDR1 MGHRA, CDR2 YSYEKL. The V gene end was trimmed by 3 bases and the J gene end by 8 bases; junction bases not matched to a gene: 9. CDR3 bases: TGCGCCAGCAGCCAGACGACAGGGGGCGGAGAAGGCTACACCTTC. Amino acids: CASSQTTGGGEGYTF.

The chain has TRBV3-1 and TRBJ2-5, with D perhaps TRBD1 (6 bases). The CDR3 runs 17 residues. Germline values: CDR1 LGHDT, CDR2 YNNKEL (reference sequence). The V and J ends lost 0 bases and 5 bases respectively, with 19 bases between them. CDR3 amino acids: CASSQDTQGWFRETQYF. The CDR3 DNA reads as TGTGCCAGCAGCCAAGATACCCAGGGGTGGTTCAGGGAGACCCAGTACTTC.

The gene calls are TRBV6-2 or TRBV6-3 and TRBJ2-1; D possibly corresponds to TRBD2 (6 bases). Deletions cut 0 bases from V and 0 bases from J, with 15 bases between. Germline V lookup: CDR1 MNHEY, CDR2 SVGEGT. This CDR3 comprises 18 residues. The CDR3: CASSYSERAGSSYNEQFF. CDR3 coding DNA: TGTGCCAGCAGTTACTCGGAGAGGGCGGGGAGCTCCTACAATGAGCAGTTCTTC.

CDR3 nucleotides: TGTGCCAGCAGCTTTGACAGGGGTATAGGTGAAAAACTGTTTTTT. Translated: CASSFDRGIGEKLFF. V and J are TRBV7-9 and TRBJ1-4; TRBD1 matches 8 bases. In germline, CDR1 is SEHNR, CDR2 FQNEAQ (reference sequence). This CDR3 is 15 amino acids long. With V trimmed by 3 bases and J by 7 bases, 7 bases remained unmatched.

This clonotype has more than one count but fewer than ten. The junction shows a germline mismatch at one end, possibly a read error. The rearrangement uses TRBV20-1 and TRBJ2-5, with D uncertain. This CDR3 has 10 amino acids. Germline CDR1 reads DFQATT; CDR2 reads SNEGSKA (reference sequence). The CDR3 reads CSARATRQLF. The CDR3 region has the DNA TGCAGTGCTAGGGCGACACGGCAATTATTC.

The chain employs TRBV7-7 and TRBJ2-5; D assignment may be TRBD1 or TRBD2 (5 bases each). Germline V gene lookup returns CDR1 SSHAT and CDR2 FNYEAQ (reference sequence). The CDR3 length is 14 residues. Trimming shortened V by 6 bases and J by 2 bases, and 13 bases separated the two germline ends. CDR3 DNA: TGTGCCAGCAGTGTCAGGGAGTTTCAAGAGACCCAGTACTTC. Translation gives CASSVREFQETQYF.

The J gene is TRBJ2-5, the V gene TRBV7-2; possibly TRBD1 for D (5 bases). The CDR3 loop spans 15 amino acids. Trimming shortened V by 2 bases and J by 3 bases, and 13 bases separated the two germline ends. Germline lookup yields CDR1 SGHTA and CDR2 FQGNSA. DNA for the CDR3: TGTGCCAGCAGCTTATCCAGGGTGGTTGAAGAGACCCAGTACTTC. Its translation is CASSLSRVVEETQYF. Filled out from reference TRBV7-2 and TRBJ2-5, the complete variable domain reads GAGVSQSPSNKVTEKGKDVELRCDPISGHTALYWYRQSLGQGLEFLIYFQGNSAPDKSGLPSDRFSAERTGGSVSTLTIQRTQQEDSAVYLCASSLSRVVEETQYFGPGTRLLVL.